Listed below are T cell receptor beta chains from one sample, sequenced in a study of blood T cell repertoires in COVID-19. TCRdb's table, derived via immunoSEQ multiplex PCR, lists solely in-frame clones and lacks some. This sample carries some 510,000 clones, approximately 88% of them seen once, and the ten largest clones take about 2%. The sequenced sample was PBMCs or T cells enriched from blood (not recorded which). The origin of the receptors is a woman in her thirties or forties who had recovered from COVID-19. Each CDR3 is given with its conserved first and last residue. The order of the fields is clone size, J gene, D gene, CDR3 length, V gene, CDR3 DNA, CDR3 protein. A D gene is named only where the DNA matches it firmly. Only part of the rows carry a size: once, few, many, or a class if the clone is expanded.

abundance: .
j_gene: TRBJ2-3
d_gene: TRBD2
len: 15
v_gene: TRBV5-8
CDR3nt: TGTGCCAGCAGCTTCGTCAAAGCGGGAGGTGGTACGCAGTATTTT
CDR3aa: CASSFVKAGGGTQYF

abundance: .
j_gene: TRBJ2-7
d_gene: TRBD2
len: 15
v_gene: TRBV7-2
CDR3nt: TGTGCCAGCAGCTCAGCGGGGGGGAGCCCCTACGAGCAGTACTTC
CDR3aa: CASSSAGGSPYEQYF

abundance: .
j_gene: TRBJ2-2
d_gene: .
len: 16
v_gene: TRBV15
CDR3nt: TGTGCCACCAGCAGAATAACTCGGGCGGGAACCGGGGAGCTGTTTTTT
CDR3aa: CATSRITRAGTGELFF

abundance: .
j_gene: TRBJ2-7
d_gene: TRBD2
len: 20
v_gene: TRBV10-1
CDR3nt: TGCGCCAGCAGTGAGTTTCTAGGACTAGCGGATGGAGGTCCTTCCTACGAGCAGTACTTC
CDR3aa: CASSEFLGLADGGPSYEQYF

abundance: .
j_gene: TRBJ1-6
d_gene: TRBD1
len: 16
v_gene: TRBV15
CDR3nt: TGTGCCACCAGCAGAGATTCGGACAGGGGGAATTCACCCCTCCACTTT
CDR3aa: CATSRDSDRGNSPLHF

abundance: .
j_gene: TRBJ1-2
d_gene: .
len: 11
v_gene: TRBV29-1
CDR3nt: TGCAGCGGGGGGGGCTTAGATGGCTACACCTTC
CDR3aa: CSGGGLDGYTF

abundance: .
j_gene: TRBJ2-3
d_gene: TRBD2
len: 18
v_gene: TRBV11-2
CDR3nt: TGTGCCAGCAGCATCGGACTAGCGGCAGCACTTAATCGGGATACGCAGTATTTT
CDR3aa: CASSIGLAAALNRDTQYF

abundance: .
j_gene: TRBJ1-1
d_gene: .
len: 13
v_gene: TRBV2
CDR3nt: TGTGCCAGCAGTTACGGAACAGTGCCTGAAGCTTTCTTT
CDR3aa: CASSYGTVPEAFF

abundance: once
j_gene: TRBJ1-2
d_gene: TRBD1
len: 16
v_gene: TRBV15
CDR3nt: TGTGCCACCAGCGGTCTGGACAGGGGCGAGTTGGATGGCTACACCTTC
CDR3aa: CATSGLDRGELDGYTF

abundance: .
j_gene: TRBJ2-5
d_gene: TRBD2
len: 18
v_gene: TRBV19
CDR3nt: TGTGCCAGTTCTCCCGGACTAGCGGGAGGGCTCGGCGTGAGGACCCAGTACTTC
CDR3aa: CASSPGLAGGLGVRTQYF

abundance: .
j_gene: TRBJ2-7
d_gene: .
len: 13
v_gene: TRBV5-1
CDR3nt: TGCGCCAGCAGCGCGGGGACAGCGGGCGAGCAGTACTTC
CDR3aa: CASSAGTAGEQYF

abundance: .
j_gene: TRBJ1-2
d_gene: TRBD1
len: 14
v_gene: TRBV18
CDR3nt: TGTGCCAGCTCACCCGACAGGGGAGATAATGGCTACACCTTC
CDR3aa: CASSPDRGDNGYTF

abundance: .
j_gene: TRBJ2-1
d_gene: TRBD2
len: 16
v_gene: TRBV5-8
CDR3nt: TGTGCCAGCAGCTTATTAGCGGGGACCTCCTACAATGAGCAGTTCTTC
CDR3aa: CASSLLAGTSYNEQFF

abundance: once
j_gene: TRBJ1-5
d_gene: .
len: 15
v_gene: TRBV2
CDR3nt: TGTGCCAGCAGCCTAGAGAGGGAGGGGAATCAGCCCCAGCATTTT
CDR3aa: CASSLEREGNQPQHF

abundance: few
j_gene: TRBJ2-1
d_gene: TRBD2
len: 16
v_gene: TRBV4-2
CDR3nt: TGTGCCAGCAGCCAAGATGGGAGGGCCGCAATCAATGAGCAGTTCTTC
CDR3aa: CASSQDGRAAINEQFF

abundance: .
j_gene: TRBJ2-7
d_gene: TRBD2
len: 15
v_gene: TRBV7-2
CDR3nt: TGTGCCAGCATCAGAGGGGGTAGCGGGGCCTACGAGCAGTACTTC
CDR3aa: CASIRGGSGAYEQYF

abundance: once
j_gene: TRBJ1-3
d_gene: .
len: 17
v_gene: TRBV19
CDR3nt: TGTGCCAGTAGCACCATCGGCAGGGCTTTTTCTGGAAACACCATATATTTT
CDR3aa: CASSTIGRAFSGNTIYF

abundance: .
j_gene: TRBJ2-2
d_gene: .
len: 16
v_gene: TRBV6-2/TRBV6-3
CDR3nt: TGTGCCAGCAGTTACCTAACTAGCTCGAACACCGGGGAGCTGTTTTTT
CDR3aa: CASSYLTSSNTGELFF

abundance: .
j_gene: TRBJ1-1
d_gene: TRBD1
len: 16
v_gene: TRBV7-2
CDR3nt: TGTGCCAGCAGCTTACGGGGGACAGGGCTGAACACTGAAGCTTTCTTT
CDR3aa: CASSLRGTGLNTEAFF

abundance: .
j_gene: TRBJ1-2
d_gene: TRBD1
len: 14
v_gene: TRBV12-5
CDR3nt: TGTGCTAGTGGGCGACCCGGGACAGGATATGGCTACACCTTC
CDR3aa: CASGRPGTGYGYTF

abundance: .
j_gene: TRBJ1-6
d_gene: TRBD1
len: 13
v_gene: TRBV27
CDR3nt: TGTGCCAGCAGGGACAGGAAGAGTTCACCCCTCCACTTT
CDR3aa: CASRDRKSSPLHF

abundance: .
j_gene: TRBJ1-1
d_gene: .
len: 16
v_gene: TRBV18
CDR3nt: TGTGCCAGCTCACCTATTAATACAGGGTTGAACACTGAAGCTTTCTTT
CDR3aa: CASSPINTGLNTEAFF

abundance: .
j_gene: TRBJ1-5
d_gene: .
len: 14
v_gene: TRBV5-4
CDR3nt: TGTGCCAGCAGCTTGGTAGGTAGCGATCAGCCCCAGCATTTT
CDR3aa: CASSLVGSDQPQHF

abundance: once
j_gene: TRBJ1-4
d_gene: .
len: 21
v_gene: TRBV21-1
CDR3nt: TGTGCCAGCAGCAACCGGCCTGAAAGACAGGGGGTCCCTACAACTAATGAAAAACTGTTTTTT
CDR3aa: CASSNRPERQGVPTTNEKLFF